These T cell receptor beta chains were read from a single sample in a study of blood T cell repertoires in COVID-19. Profiled with immunoSEQ multiplex PCR; TCRdb holds only in-frame clones, not every one. The sample shows 180,000 or so clones, approximately 83% of them seen only once. The sample taken for sequencing was PBMCs or T cells enriched from blood (not recorded which). These TCRs come from a woman between 55 and 75 years old who had recovered from COVID-19. Both conserved end residues are part of each CDR3. Each record gives: CDR3 protein, CDR3 DNA, V gene, J gene, clone size, D gene, CDR3 length. A D gene is named only where the DNA matches it firmly. The size entry is marked missing in some rows and otherwise reads once, few, many or a size class.

CDR3 protein: CASRLLIVSPEAFF
CDR3 DNA: TGTGCCAGCAGACTCCTCATCGTGAGTCCTGAAGCTTTCTTT
V gene: TRBV28
J gene: TRBJ1-1
clone size: -
D gene: -
CDR3 length: 14

CDR3 protein: CASTSQGVNTEAFF
CDR3 DNA: TGTGCCTCAACATCCCAGGGGGTGAACACTGAAGCTTTCTTT
V gene: TRBV28
J gene: TRBJ1-1
clone size: -
D gene: TRBD1
CDR3 length: 14

CDR3 protein: CAIRPSLGTGEEKLFF
CDR3 DNA: TGTGCCATCAGGCCCAGTTTAGGGACAGGGGAGGAAAAACTGTTTTTT
V gene: TRBV10-3
J gene: TRBJ1-4
clone size: few
D gene: TRBD1
CDR3 length: 16

CDR3 protein: CASSRNPTATQETQYF
CDR3 DNA: TGCGCCAGCAGCCGCAACCCGACAGCTACTCAAGAGACCCAGTACTTC
V gene: TRBV5-1
J gene: TRBJ2-5
clone size: once
D gene: -
CDR3 length: 16

CDR3 protein: CASSPNQNRGGTEAFF
CDR3 DNA: TGTGCCAGCTCACCAAACCAAAACAGGGGAGGAACTGAAGCTTTCTTT
V gene: TRBV18
J gene: TRBJ1-1
clone size: -
D gene: TRBD1
CDR3 length: 16

CDR3 protein: CASSPDRGSNQPQHF
CDR3 DNA: TGTGCCAGCTCACCAGACAGGGGTAGCAATCAGCCCCAGCATTTT
V gene: TRBV18
J gene: TRBJ1-5
clone size: -
D gene: TRBD1
CDR3 length: 15

CDR3 protein: CASSSYGTGVSEQYF
CDR3 DNA: TGTGCCAGCAGCTCCTACGGGACAGGGGTGTCCGAGCAGTACTTC
V gene: TRBV7-6
J gene: TRBJ2-7
clone size: -
D gene: TRBD1
CDR3 length: 15

CDR3 protein: CASSLGARYNEQFF
CDR3 DNA: TGTGCCAGCAGTTTGGGGGCCCGCTACAATGAGCAGTTCTTC
V gene: TRBV27
J gene: TRBJ2-1
clone size: -
D gene: -
CDR3 length: 14

CDR3 protein: CASSLRGRQTQYF
CDR3 DNA: TGCGCCAGCAGCTTGCGGGGGAGACAGACCCAGTACTTC
V gene: TRBV5-1
J gene: TRBJ2-5
clone size: -
D gene: -
CDR3 length: 13

CDR3 protein: CASSYEAADHGYTF
CDR3 DNA: TGTGCCAGCAGCTATGAGGCAGCGGACCATGGCTACACCTTC
V gene: TRBV3-1/TRBV3-2
J gene: TRBJ1-2
clone size: few
D gene: -
CDR3 length: 14

CDR3 protein: CASSETGGYGYTF
CDR3 DNA: TGTGCCAGCAGTGAAACAGGGGGTTATGGCTACACCTTC
V gene: TRBV6-1
J gene: TRBJ1-2
clone size: -
D gene: TRBD1
CDR3 length: 13

CDR3 protein: CASSSQGSNQPQHF
CDR3 DNA: TGCGCCAGCAGCTCCCAGGGTAGCAATCAGCCCCAGCATTTT
V gene: TRBV5-1
J gene: TRBJ1-5
clone size: -
D gene: -
CDR3 length: 14

CDR3 protein: CASLVNTEAFF
CDR3 DNA: TGTGCCAGCCTAGTTAACACTGAAGCTTTCTTT
V gene: TRBV5-6
J gene: TRBJ1-1
clone size: few
D gene: -
CDR3 length: 11

CDR3 protein: CASSPRGSGNTIYF
CDR3 DNA: TGTGCCAGCAGCCCCCGAGGCTCTGGAAACACCATATATTTT
V gene: TRBV9
J gene: TRBJ1-3
clone size: once
D gene: -
CDR3 length: 14

CDR3 protein: CASSQGQVNTEAFF
CDR3 DNA: TGCGCCAGCAGCCAGGGACAGGTTAACACTGAAGCTTTCTTT
V gene: TRBV5-1
J gene: TRBJ1-1
clone size: few
D gene: TRBD1
CDR3 length: 14

CDR3 protein: CASSVDGGTGELFF
CDR3 DNA: TGTGCCAGCAGCGTAGATGGGGGGACCGGGGAGCTGTTTTTT
V gene: TRBV9
J gene: TRBJ2-2
clone size: -
D gene: -
CDR3 length: 14

CDR3 protein: CASSMVLAASLNTEAFF
CDR3 DNA: TGTGCCAGTAGTATGGTCCTTGCGGCTAGTTTGAACACTGAAGCTTTCTTT
V gene: TRBV19
J gene: TRBJ1-1
clone size: -
D gene: -
CDR3 length: 17

CDR3 protein: CAFRTLGGRFSGNTIYF
CDR3 DNA: TGCGCCTTCCGAACTCTCGGCGGCAGATTCTCTGGAAACACCATATATTTT
V gene: TRBV23-1
J gene: TRBJ1-3
clone size: -
D gene: -
CDR3 length: 17

CDR3 protein: CASSLYSPNTEAFF
CDR3 DNA: TGTGCCAGCAGCTTATATTCCCCGAACACTGAAGCTTTCTTT
V gene: TRBV7-8
J gene: TRBJ1-1
clone size: -
D gene: -
CDR3 length: 14

CDR3 protein: CASSSVLSTDTQYF
CDR3 DNA: TGTGCCAGTAGTTCTGTCCTTAGCACAGATACGCAGTATTTT
V gene: TRBV19
J gene: TRBJ2-3
clone size: -
D gene: -
CDR3 length: 14

CDR3 protein: CASSFLTDYEQYF
CDR3 DNA: TGCGCCAGCAGCTTCCTGACAGACTACGAGCAGTACTTC
V gene: TRBV5-1
J gene: TRBJ2-7
clone size: -
D gene: -
CDR3 length: 13

CDR3 protein: CASTQGASPGANVLTF
CDR3 DNA: TGTGCCAGCACGCAGGGGGCGAGCCCTGGGGCCAACGTCCTGACTTTC
V gene: TRBV2
J gene: TRBJ2-6
clone size: -
D gene: TRBD1
CDR3 length: 16

CDR3 protein: CASSETAGGRRGNTIYF
CDR3 DNA: TGTGCCAGCAGCGAAACCGCGGGGGGGCGAAGAGGAAACACCATATATTTT
V gene: TRBV6-1
J gene: TRBJ1-3
clone size: -
D gene: -
CDR3 length: 17

CDR3 protein: CASRPGSAPGEQYF
CDR3 DNA: TGCGCCAGCAGGCCCGGGAGCGCCCCGGGGGAGCAGTACTTC
V gene: TRBV10-2
J gene: TRBJ2-7
clone size: -
D gene: -
CDR3 length: 14

CDR3 protein: CASSLGGGGLLFF
CDR3 DNA: TGTGCCAGCAGCTTGGGCGGGGGAGGTTTACTGTTTTTT
V gene: TRBV5-5
J gene: TRBJ1-4
clone size: -
D gene: -
CDR3 length: 13

CDR3 protein: CASTQSQTRGQPQHF
CDR3 DNA: TGCGCCAGTACCCAATCTCAAACCCGCGGGCAGCCCCAGCATTTT
V gene: TRBV4-1
J gene: TRBJ1-5
clone size: -
D gene: -
CDR3 length: 15

CDR3 protein: CAWSVSPNTEAFF
CDR3 DNA: TGTGCCTGGAGTGTATCTCCGAACACTGAAGCTTTCTTT
V gene: TRBV30
J gene: TRBJ1-1
clone size: -
D gene: -
CDR3 length: 13

CDR3 protein: CASRESTGMGETQYF
CDR3 DNA: TGCGCCAGCAGGGAATCGACAGGGATGGGGGAGACCCAGTACTTC
V gene: TRBV5-1
J gene: TRBJ2-5
clone size: -
D gene: TRBD1
CDR3 length: 15

CDR3 protein: CASSQVPGDTQYF
CDR3 DNA: TGCGCCAGCAGCCAAGTACCCGGGGATACGCAGTATTTT
V gene: TRBV4-1
J gene: TRBJ2-3
clone size: -
D gene: -
CDR3 length: 13

CDR3 protein: CASSLVQGVNEQYF
CDR3 DNA: TGTGCCAGCAGCTTAGTACAGGGGGTAAACGAGCAGTACTTC
V gene: TRBV7-9
J gene: TRBJ2-7
clone size: few
D gene: TRBD1
CDR3 length: 14

CDR3 protein: CASSPSSYNSPLHF
CDR3 DNA: TGTGCCAGCTCCCCGAGCTCCTATAATTCACCCCTCCACTTT
V gene: TRBV18
J gene: TRBJ1-6
clone size: -
D gene: -
CDR3 length: 14

CDR3 protein: CAFQTDPNTEAFF
CDR3 DNA: TGTGCCTTCCAGACAGATCCAAACACTGAAGCTTTCTTT
V gene: TRBV2
J gene: TRBJ1-1
clone size: -
D gene: -
CDR3 length: 13

CDR3 protein: CASRPSGRIVGELFF
CDR3 DNA: TGTGCCAGCAGACCTAGCGGGAGGATCGTCGGGGAGCTGTTTTTT
V gene: TRBV3-1/TRBV3-2
J gene: TRBJ2-2
clone size: few
D gene: TRBD2
CDR3 length: 15

CDR3 protein: CASSEAGGAQSNEQFF
CDR3 DNA: TGCGCCAGCAGTGAGGCAGGGGGAGCCCAAAGTAATGAGCAGTTCTTC
V gene: TRBV10-1
J gene: TRBJ2-1
clone size: -
D gene: TRBD1
CDR3 length: 16

CDR3 protein: CASSLNGGGYTF
CDR3 DNA: TGTGCCAGCAGCTTAAACGGTGGTGGCTACACCTTC
V gene: TRBV7-9
J gene: TRBJ1-2
clone size: -
D gene: -
CDR3 length: 12

CDR3 protein: CSVAWAESIRLPNEQFF
CDR3 DNA: TGCAGCGTTGCTTGGGCAGAGTCAATTCGCTTACCTAATGAGCAGTTCTTC
V gene: TRBV29-1
J gene: TRBJ2-1
clone size: -
D gene: -
CDR3 length: 17

CDR3 protein: CASSSPRLAGVTDTQYF
CDR3 DNA: TGCGCCAGCAGCTCCCCGCGACTAGCGGGGGTCACAGATACGCAGTATTTT
V gene: TRBV5-1
J gene: TRBJ2-3
clone size: -
D gene: TRBD2
CDR3 length: 17

CDR3 protein: CSSDSPNTGELFF
CDR3 DNA: TGTTCTTCGGACAGTCCTAACACCGGGGAGCTGTTTTTT
V gene: TRBV18
J gene: TRBJ2-2
clone size: few
D gene: -
CDR3 length: 13

CDR3 protein: CASSKGVVTEAFF
CDR3 DNA: TGTGCCAGTAGCAAGGGAGTCGTCACTGAAGCTTTCTTT
V gene: TRBV19
J gene: TRBJ1-1
clone size: few
D gene: -
CDR3 length: 13

CDR3 protein: CASSERQGASQPQHF
CDR3 DNA: TGTGCCAGCAGTGAAAGACAGGGGGCATCTCAGCCCCAGCATTTT
V gene: TRBV6-1
J gene: TRBJ1-5
clone size: -
D gene: TRBD1
CDR3 length: 15

CDR3 protein: CASSLGGGKGTDTQYF
CDR3 DNA: TGTGCCAGCAGCTTAGGCGGCGGTAAGGGCACAGATACGCAGTATTTT
V gene: TRBV11-3
J gene: TRBJ2-3
clone size: once
D gene: -
CDR3 length: 16

CDR3 protein: CASSRGGGSVYEQYF
CDR3 DNA: TGTGCCAGCAGCCGGGGGGGCGGGAGTGTCTACGAGCAGTACTTC
V gene: TRBV3-1/TRBV3-2
J gene: TRBJ2-7
clone size: -
D gene: -
CDR3 length: 15

CDR3 protein: CTGSRGETQYF
CDR3 DNA: TGCACAGGATCGCGGGGAGAGACCCAGTACTTC
V gene: TRBV20-1
J gene: TRBJ2-5
clone size: -
D gene: -
CDR3 length: 11

CDR3 protein: CATSRPGYEQYF
CDR3 DNA: TGTGCCACCAGCAGACCGGGCTACGAGCAGTACTTC
V gene: TRBV15
J gene: TRBJ2-7
clone size: once
D gene: -
CDR3 length: 12

CDR3 protein: CASLPGLAKNIQYF
CDR3 DNA: TGTGCCAGCCTTCCGGGACTAGCCAAAAACATTCAGTACTTC
V gene: TRBV5-5
J gene: TRBJ2-4
clone size: -
D gene: -
CDR3 length: 14

CDR3 protein: CASSPPRRENYGNEQFF
CDR3 DNA: TGTGCCAGCAGTCCCCCCCGTCGGGAGAATTATGGTAATGAGCAGTTCTTC
V gene: TRBV6-4
J gene: TRBJ2-1
clone size: -
D gene: -
CDR3 length: 17

CDR3 protein: CASSPRQAETSGNTIYF
CDR3 DNA: TGTGCCAGCTCACCAAGACAAGCAGAAACCTCTGGAAACACCATATATTTT
V gene: TRBV18
J gene: TRBJ1-3
clone size: -
D gene: -
CDR3 length: 17

CDR3 protein: CASSLPYGQGNTEAFF
CDR3 DNA: TGTGCCAGCAGTTTACCCTATGGACAGGGAAACACTGAAGCTTTCTTT
V gene: TRBV28
J gene: TRBJ1-1
clone size: -
D gene: TRBD1
CDR3 length: 16

CDR3 protein: CASSLNGGWEAFF
CDR3 DNA: TGTGCCAGCAGTTTAAATGGGGGGTGGGAGGCTTTCTTT
V gene: TRBV28
J gene: TRBJ1-1
clone size: -
D gene: -
CDR3 length: 13

CDR3 protein: CASSQTRRRGYTF
CDR3 DNA: TGTGCCAGCAGCCAGACACGGCGACGGGGCTACACCTTC
V gene: TRBV3-1/TRBV3-2
J gene: TRBJ1-2
clone size: -
D gene: -
CDR3 length: 13

CDR3 protein: CAITLDRGTYNEQFF
CDR3 DNA: TGTGCCATCACACTCGACAGGGGCACCTACAATGAGCAGTTCTTC
V gene: TRBV2
J gene: TRBJ2-1
clone size: -
D gene: TRBD1
CDR3 length: 15

CDR3 protein: CASSLETTNTGELFF
CDR3 DNA: TGCGCCAGCAGCTTGGAGACAACGAACACCGGGGAGCTGTTTTTT
V gene: TRBV5-1
J gene: TRBJ2-2
clone size: -
D gene: -
CDR3 length: 15

CDR3 protein: CSVDGTANTEAFF
CDR3 DNA: TGCAGCGTTGATGGGACAGCGAACACTGAAGCTTTCTTT
V gene: TRBV29-1
J gene: TRBJ1-1
clone size: -
D gene: TRBD1
CDR3 length: 13

CDR3 protein: CATTTGSNQPQHF
CDR3 DNA: TGTGCCACCACGACGGGGAGCAATCAGCCCCAGCATTTT
V gene: TRBV15
J gene: TRBJ1-5
clone size: -
D gene: -
CDR3 length: 13